A single sample gave rise to the 6 T cell receptor beta chains below, sequenced in a study of blood T cells in healthy people across ages. PCR was performed a second time for 7 to 11 cycles using a sample-barcoded 5' primer and a J-beta primer mix. TCRdb ran MiXCR on the 5' RACE reads and lists one entry per CDR3 protein. There are about 1.4 million distinct CDR3 sequences in the sample; approximately 63% occur only once, and 5% to 7% lies in the top ten. The specimen sequenced was blood. These receptors all stem from a man younger than 35 in good health.

This clonotype was found a few times. This chain links TRBV4-1 with TRBJ2-1, with 11 nucleotides matching TRBD2. The CDR3 length is 16 residues. CDR1 and CDR2 (germline): MGHRA, YSYEKL. The V segment lost 4 bases and the J segment 4 bases; nucleotides outside the gene matches: 6. The DNA for the CDR3 is TGCGCCAGCAGCCGGGAGACTAGCGGGATTTACAATGAGCAGTTCTTC. Amino acid sequence: CASSRETSGIYNEQFF.

The chain employs TRBV7-2 and TRBJ1-5, with unresolved D. CDR1 SGHTA and CDR2 FQGNSA come from the germline V gene. The CDR3 is 18 residues long. Trimming removed 2 bases at V and 3 bases at J, with 20 bases between. The DNA for the CDR3 is TGTGCCAGCAGCTTATGGGCCGCTGGACGGAGTTACAATCAGCCCCAGCATTTT. It yields the protein CASSLWAAGRSYNQPQHF.

The CDR3 coding sequence is TGTGCCACCCGAACCGCGGACCGTGGCTACACCTTC. This sequence encodes CATRTADRGYTF. The chain has TRBV27 and TRBJ1-2; D is undetermined. This CDR3 spans 12 amino acids. Between the trimmed V and J ends, which lost 10 bases and 7 bases, there was a span of 16 bases. CDR1 and CDR2 from the germline V gene are MNHEY and SMNVEV (reference sequence).

V and J are TRBV7-2 and TRBJ1-6; D is possibly TRBD1 (6 bases). The germline V gene has CDR1 SGHTA and CDR2 FQGNSA. This CDR3 comprises 13 residues. V lost 5 bases to trimming and J lost 11 bases, with 13 bases between them. The CDR3 sequence is CASSTTGIPPLHF. CDR3 nucleotide sequence: TGTGCCAGCAGCACAACAGGGATTCCACCCCTCCACTTT.

On this clonotype: The germline gene is not matched at one end of the junction; a read error may be the cause. The rearrangement joins TRBV12-5 to TRBJ2-5, with 8 nucleotides matching TRBD2. The CDR3 covers 14 residues. In germline, CDR1 is LGHNT, CDR2 FRNRAP. The DNA of the CDR3 is TGTGCTAGCGGTTTGGAACTAGCGGTGGGGGAGCAGTACTTC. Residues: CASGLELAVGEQYF. Supplemented by reference TRBV12-5 and TRBJ2-5, the full variable domain reads DARVTQTPRHKVTEMGQEVTMRCQPILGHNTVFWYRQTMMQGLELLAYFRNRAPLDDSGMPKDRFSAEMPDATLATLKIQPSEPRDSAVYFCASGLELAVGEQYFGPGTRLLVL.

This clonotype was counted only a few times. Written as DNA, the CDR3 is TGCGCCAGCAGCCAGGGTACTACGGACGAGCAGTACTTC. Amino acids: CASSQGTTDEQYF. The gene calls are TRBV4-1 and TRBJ2-7; no clear D gene. This CDR3 comprises 13 residues. Trimming took off 3 bases at V and 5 bases at J, with 11 bases between the two ends. Germline CDR1 MGHRA, CDR2 YSYEKL.